This passage covers 6 T cell receptor beta chains from one sample sequenced in a study of cytomegalovirus exposure and HLA in healthy donors. This PCR relied on a set of 60 Vbeta primers and 13 Jbeta primers. Data came from immunoSEQ multiplex PCR; TCRdb stores just in-frame clones and leaves some out. This table has approximately 100,000 clones, approximately 80% appearing once. Sequenced: PBMCs. Receptors originate from a middle-aged woman in good health and CMV-seronegative.

The V gene is TRBV19, the J gene TRBJ1-6; 7 bases are shared with TRBD1. Germline V gene data show CDR1 as LNHDA and CDR2 as SQIVND (reference sequence). The junction had 7 bases not matched to a gene; V was cut back by 5 bases and J by 9 bases. The CDR3 spans 14 residues. For the CDR3, the DNA is TGTGCCAGTAGTCTTGGGACAGCGGCTTCACCCCTCCACTTT. It is translated as CASSLGTAASPLHF.

The chain combines TRBV23-1 with TRBJ2-1, with 7 bases that match TRBD2. TRBV23-1 has ORF status, its function being uncertain. The length of the CDR3 is 12 residues. With 2 bases clipped from V and 14 bases from J, the junction kept 6 bases outside the gene matches. In DNA form, the CDR3 reads TGCGCCAGCAGTCAAAGGGGAGGGTGGGAGTTCTTC. Translation: CASSQRGGWEFF.

The chain has TRBV7-9 and TRBJ1-2; D is possibly TRBD1 (5 bases). The germline CDR1 and CDR2 sequences are SEHNR and FQNEAQ (reference sequence). The V and J ends lost 4 bases and 5 bases respectively, with 14 bases between them. The CDR3 length is 14 residues. The CDR3: CASSSPGTDYGYTF. CDR3 DNA sequence: TGTGCCAGCAGCTCACCCGGGACTGATTATGGCTACACCTTC.

This clone showed up just once. CDR3 coding DNA: TGTGCCAGCAACGAGGACTCCTACGAGCAGTACTTC. This translates into CASNEDSYEQYF. V and J are TRBV5-6 and TRBJ2-7; D remains unclear. The V end lost 6 bases, the J end lost 0 bases, and 7 bases lay between the germline ends. The CDR3 totals 12 residues. The germline CDR1 and CDR2 sequences are SGHDT and YYEEEE.

This clone was detected only once. The gene calls are TRBV2 and TRBJ1-1; 7 positions match TRBD1. The germline V gene encodes CDR1 SNHLY and CDR2 FYNNEI. This CDR3 is 13 amino acids long. The V and J ends lost 7 bases and 12 bases, in that order; junction bases with no gene match: 14. Written as DNA, the CDR3 is TGTGCCAGCACAACAGGGGTGTACCCGGGGACTTTCTTT. This encodes CASTTGVYPGTFF.

The chain uses TRBV9 and TRBJ2-7, with D uncertain. Trimming took 3 bases from V and 1 from J, leaving 14 bases between them. Germline V CDR1 and CDR2: SGDLS, YYNGEE. This CDR3 is 15 amino acids long. CDR3 in amino acids: CASSARDAVSYEQYF. The CDR3 region has the DNA TGTGCCAGCAGCGCCAGAGACGCGGTTTCCTACGAGCAGTACTTC.